A single T cell receptor beta chain is shown here with its context. Its target is unknown. Investigators reverse transcribed all isolated RNA, so they sequenced expressed TCRB transcripts. Measured with immunoSEQ multiplex PCR; TCRdb has only the in-frame clones, and not every one. The sample contains 350,000 to 450,000 clones, more than 12% of which appear only once. There are 14 residues in the CDR3. Germline values: CDR1 SGHTA, CDR2 FQGNSA. V gave up 5 bases and J gave up 5 bases; unmatched junction bases: 6. The sample is drawn from a study of beta chain features in type 1 diabetes. In the study overall: Regarding age, gender and cell yields, patients proved similar to healthy donors.

General observations from the study: There were fewer insertions and more deletions at the VDJ junctions of type 1 diabetes patients.

The gene calls are TRBV7-2 and TRBJ2-1; 7 bases map to TRBD1. Source material: naive CD4+ T cells from blood. The TCR originated in a woman between 18 and 29 years old in good health. CDR3 amino acids: CASSPLTGNNEQFF. The CDR3 DNA follows: TGTGCCAGCAGCCCTTTGACAGGGAACAATGAGCAGTTCTTC.